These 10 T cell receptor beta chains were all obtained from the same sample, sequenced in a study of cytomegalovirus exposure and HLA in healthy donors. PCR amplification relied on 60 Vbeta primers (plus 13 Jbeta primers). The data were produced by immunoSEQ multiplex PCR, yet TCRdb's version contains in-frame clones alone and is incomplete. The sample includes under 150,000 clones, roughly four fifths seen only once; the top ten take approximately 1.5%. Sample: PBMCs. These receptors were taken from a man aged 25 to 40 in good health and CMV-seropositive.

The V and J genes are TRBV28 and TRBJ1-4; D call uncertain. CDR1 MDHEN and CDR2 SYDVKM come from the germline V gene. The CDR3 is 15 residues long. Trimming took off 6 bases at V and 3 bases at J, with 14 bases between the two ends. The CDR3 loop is CASSPGRGANEKLFF. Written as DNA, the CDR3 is TGTGCCAGCAGCCCCGGACGGGGTGCTAATGAAAAACTGTTTTTT.

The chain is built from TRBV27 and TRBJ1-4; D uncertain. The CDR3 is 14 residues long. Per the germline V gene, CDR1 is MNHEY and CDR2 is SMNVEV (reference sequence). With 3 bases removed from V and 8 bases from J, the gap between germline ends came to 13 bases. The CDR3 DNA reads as TGTGCCAGCAGTTTTAACGGGATAGGGGAAAAACTGTTTTTT. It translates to CASSFNGIGEKLFF.

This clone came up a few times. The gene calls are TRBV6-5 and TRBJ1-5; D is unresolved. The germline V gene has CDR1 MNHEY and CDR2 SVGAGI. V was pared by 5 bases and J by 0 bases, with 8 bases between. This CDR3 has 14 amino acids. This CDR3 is CASSPEGSNQPQHF. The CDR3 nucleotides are TGTGCCAGCAGTCCGGAGGGTAGCAATCAGCCCCAGCATTTT.

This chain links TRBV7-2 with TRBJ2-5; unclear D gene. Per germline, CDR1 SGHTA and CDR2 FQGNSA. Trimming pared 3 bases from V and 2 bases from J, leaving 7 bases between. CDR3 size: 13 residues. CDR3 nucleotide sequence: TGTGCCAGCAGCTTCCCCCCGCAAGAGACCCAGTACTTC. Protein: CASSFPPQETQYF.

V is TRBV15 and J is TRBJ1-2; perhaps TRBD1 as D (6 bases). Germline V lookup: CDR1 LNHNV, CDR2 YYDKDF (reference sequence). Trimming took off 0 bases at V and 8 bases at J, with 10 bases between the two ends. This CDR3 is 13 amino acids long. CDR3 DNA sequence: TGTGCCACCAGCAGAGATAGGGGGTCCGGCTACACCTTC. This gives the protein CATSRDRGSGYTF.

Written as DNA, the CDR3 is TGCGCCAGCAGCTTGTCTGCGAGTGGTGAGACCCAGTACTTC. Protein sequence: CASSLSASGETQYF. The J gene is TRBJ2-5, the V gene TRBV5-1, with D unclear. V was trimmed by 1 base and J by 5 bases, leaving 12 bases between them. The CDR3 totals 14 residues. The germline V gene encodes CDR1 SGHRS and CDR2 YFSETQ.

DNA of the CDR3: TGTGCCAGCAGTGTTGCGGGGGCAGATACGCAGTATTTT. This translates into CASSVAGADTQYF. The V and J genes are TRBV25-1 and TRBJ2-3, with 7 positions matching TRBD2. This CDR3 has 13 amino acids. V dropped 4 bases and J dropped 4; count of bases not matched to a gene: 2. Germline CDR1 is MGHDK and CDR2 is SYGVNS.

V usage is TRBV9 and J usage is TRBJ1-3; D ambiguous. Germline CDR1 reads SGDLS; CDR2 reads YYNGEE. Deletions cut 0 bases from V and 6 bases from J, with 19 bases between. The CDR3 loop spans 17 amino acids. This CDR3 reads CASSVEGRRASKNTIYF. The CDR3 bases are TGTGCCAGCAGCGTAGAAGGAAGGAGGGCCTCTAAAAACACCATATATTTT.

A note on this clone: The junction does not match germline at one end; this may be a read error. Here the CDR3 DNA reads TGTTCCAGCAGCGTAGAGACGGAGCCCAATTCACCCCTCCACTTT. Translated, it gives CSSSVETEPNSPLHF. The chain is built from TRBV7-9 and TRBJ1-6; no reliable D call. The V gene's germline CDR1 is SEHNR and CDR2 FQNEAQ (reference sequence). The CDR3 runs to 15 residues.

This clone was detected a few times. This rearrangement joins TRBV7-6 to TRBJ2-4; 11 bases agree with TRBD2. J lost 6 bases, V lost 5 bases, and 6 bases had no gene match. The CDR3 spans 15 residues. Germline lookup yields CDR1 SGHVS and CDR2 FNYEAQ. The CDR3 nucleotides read TGTGCCAGCAGCCCTTACGGACTAGCGGGAAACATTCAGTACTTC. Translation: CASSPYGLAGNIQYF. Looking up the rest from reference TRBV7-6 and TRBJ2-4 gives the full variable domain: GAGVSQSPRYKVTKRGQDVALRCDPISGHVSLYWYRQALGQGPEFLTYFNYEAQQDKSGLPNDRFSAERPEGSISTLTIQRTEQRDSAMYRCASSPYGLAGNIQYFGAGTRLSVL.